The next 2 T cell receptor beta chains were all read from a single sample in a study of cytomegalovirus exposure and HLA in healthy donors. PCR employed 60 Vbeta and 13 Jbeta primers. Assay: immunoSEQ multiplex PCR; the TCRdb copy retains only in-frame clones and omits some. The table has about 140,000 clones, more than 60% seen once. Sequenced input: PBMCs. The source is a woman aged 45 to 65 in good health and CMV-seropositive.

The V call is TRBV6-6, the J call TRBJ2-7; tentatively, D is TRBD1 (5 bases). V lost 2 bases to trimming and J lost 6 bases, with 14 bases between them. This CDR3 is built from 14 residues. The germline V gene encodes CDR1 MNHNY and CDR2 SVGAGI (reference sequence). CDR3 protein: CASSYHGERGEQYF. CDR3 nucleotide sequence: TGTGCCAGCAGTTACCATGGGGAAAGGGGCGAGCAGTACTTC.

V gene TRBV19 combines with J gene TRBJ1-1, with D maybe TRBD1 (5 bases). The CDR3 spans 13 residues. CDR1 and CDR2 (germline): LNHDA, SQIVND (reference sequence). Trimming pared 3 bases from V and 5 bases from J, leaving 10 bases between. The CDR3 region is CASSIFKGTEAFF. CDR3 nucleotide sequence: TGTGCCAGTAGTATCTTTAAGGGGACTGAAGCTTTCTTT.